This T cell receptor beta chain is from a study of T cell responses to AZD1222 COVID-19 vaccine. For this clone: The antigen remains unidentified.

Whole-study results and caveats: White British donors predominated, females outnumbered males, and clonal diversity was possibly underestimated. Once two AZD1222 doses were given, Spike-specific TCR breadth and depth went up.

The germline V gene has CDR1 LGHNA and CDR2 YSLEER. CDR3 length: 16 residues. V was clipped by 0 bases and J by 4 bases, with 13 bases between them. Sequencing was performed with immunoSEQ multiplex PCR; in TCRdb, only in-frame clones are kept and a portion is missing. The table records roughly 140,000 clones, roughly 90% of them present only once. The sequenced sample was peripheral blood, obtained 28 days after the second AZD1222 dose. V usage is TRBV4-3 and J usage is TRBJ2-1; D may be TRBD1 or TRBD2 (5 bases each). The receptor comes from an adult who received the AZD1222 COVID-19 vaccine. DNA for the CDR3: TGCGCCAGCAGCCAAGATTGGGGGAGATGGTACAATGAGCAGTTCTTC. It translates to CASSQDWGRWYNEQFF.